The 5 T cell receptor beta chains below were found in one sample sequenced in a study of blood T cell repertoires in COVID-19. Measured with immunoSEQ multiplex PCR; TCRdb has only the in-frame clones, and not every one. The sample has 200,000 to 300,000 clones, approximately 86% seen once. Sequenced: peripheral blood. These receptors originate from a man aged 25 to 40 with active or convalescent COVID-19.

This chain joins TRBV7-2 and TRBJ2-3; D might be TRBD2 (5 bases). V shed 5 bases and J shed 0 bases, with 15 bases lying between them. The CDR3 consists of 16 residues. The V gene's germline CDR1 is SGHTA and CDR2 FQGNSA. CDR3 in amino acids: CASSPHPSGSTDTQYF. CDR3 in DNA: TGTGCCAGCAGCCCCCATCCCAGCGGTAGCACAGATACGCAGTATTTT.

V is TRBV19 and J is TRBJ1-3; a weak D match, TRBD1 (6 bases). This CDR3 is 14 amino acids long. Germline V gives CDR1 LNHDA, CDR2 SQIVND (reference sequence). The V end lost 4 bases, the J end lost 0 bases, and 7 bases lay between the germline ends. CDR3 loop: CASSRDNSGNTIYF. In nucleotides, the CDR3 is TGTGCCAGTAGTAGGGACAACTCTGGAAACACCATATATTTT.

V usage is TRBV5-5 and J usage is TRBJ2-1, with TRBD1 identical over 7 bases. The V gene's germline CDR1 is SGHKS and CDR2 YYEKEE (reference sequence). V was clipped by 4 bases and J by 10 bases; unmatched bases: 5. This CDR3 has 12 residues. In nucleotides, the CDR3 is TGTGCCAGCAGCGCCGGGACAGTAGAGCAGTTCTTC. Residues: CASSAGTVEQFF.

On this clone itself: The same CDR3 can be traced to other DNA sequences in this sample. The chain uses TRBV4-1 and TRBJ1-1; 7 bases line up with TRBD1. V was clipped by 1 base and J by 6 bases; unmatched bases: 5. CDR3 size: 14 residues. CDR1 is MGHRA, CDR2 YSYEKL, per germline. CDR3 loop: CASSQGQGNAEAFF. The CDR3 DNA follows: TGCGCCAGCAGCCAAGGACAGGGCAACGCTGAAGCTTTCTTT.

The J gene is TRBJ2-7, the V gene TRBV7-2; maybe TRBD2 (6 bases). The CDR3 covers 15 residues. Trimming stripped 0 bases from V and 3 bases from J, with 12 bases between. The germline gives CDR1 SGHTA, CDR2 FQGNSA. The CDR3 region has the DNA TGTGCCAGCAGCTTAGCAGGGGAGGACTTCTACGAGCAGTACTTC. Its translation: CASSLAGEDFYEQYF.